The 16 T cell receptor beta chains below come from one sample, sequenced in a study of T cell repertoires in cytomegalovirus infection. TCRdb itself ran the reads through MiXCR, one entry per CDR3 protein. The sample includes about 110,000 distinct CDR3 sequences, roughly 9.1% seen only once; the top ten take roughly 31%. The antigens for these receptors are not known. The material sequenced was PBMCs, sequenced either directly or after in vitro stimulation (not recorded which). All receptors come from a human donor in good health (CMV status not recorded). Some clones in this sample may be carry-over from other donors' samples.

This clonotype appeared a few times. The chain carries TRBV5-4 and TRBJ2-1; tentatively, D is TRBD1 or TRBD2 (6 bases each). Trimming stripped 0 bases from V and 9 bases from J, with 10 bases between. Germline V gene data show CDR1 as SGHNT and CDR2 as YYREEE (reference sequence). The CDR3 consists of 13 residues. CDR3 sequence (DNA): TGTGCCAGCAGCTTGGGGGGGGCGGGTGAGCAGTTCTTC. The encoded protein is CASSLGGAGEQFF.

The chain carries TRBV7-8 and TRBJ2-5; TRBD1 is a possible D gene (5 bases). The V gene lost 4 bases and the J gene lost 4 bases, with 10 bases spanning the gap. Germline loops: CDR1 SGHVS, CDR2 FQNEAQ. The CDR3 runs to 13 residues. In DNA form, the CDR3 reads TGTGCCAGCAGCTCCGGACAAGTAGAGACCCAGTACTTC. This translates into CASSSGQVETQYF.

This clonotype was seen a few times. The CDR3 is CASSQDFAGNSYEQYF. In DNA, the CDR3 is TGCGCCAGCAGCCAAGATTTTGCCGGGAACTCCTACGAGCAGTACTTC. The V gene is TRBV4-3, the J gene TRBJ2-7, with D possibly being TRBD2 (5 bases). This CDR3 contains 16 residues. Germline lookup yields CDR1 LGHNA and CDR2 YSLEER. Trimming took 0 bases from V and 0 from J, leaving 12 bases between them.

The V and J genes are TRBV7-2 and TRBJ1-2; D remains ambiguous. V shed 5 bases and J shed 7 bases, with 14 bases lying between them. CDR3 size: 13 residues. The germline CDR1 and CDR2 sequences are SGHTA and FQGNSA. This chain's CDR3 is CASSPSLGSGYTF. CDR3 nucleotide sequence: TGTGCCAGCAGCCCGTCGTTGGGTAGTGGCTACACCTTC.

This clonotype was observed a handful of times. V is TRBV9 and J is TRBJ2-2; D is perhaps TRBD2 (5 bases). The CDR3 consists of 16 residues. Trimming removed 4 bases at V and 3 bases at J, with 16 bases between. Germline lookup yields CDR1 SGDLS and CDR2 YYNGEE. This CDR3 reads CASSKLEFAYTGELFF. The CDR3 nucleotides read TGTGCCAGCAGCAAACTAGAGTTCGCGTACACCGGGGAGCTGTTTTTT. Full variable domain (outside the CDR3, taken from reference TRBV9 and TRBJ2-2): DSGVTQTPKHLITATGQRVTLRCSPRSGDLSVYWYQQSLDQGLQFLIQYYNGEERAKGNILERFSAQQFPDLHSELNLSSLELGDSALYFCASSKLEFAYTGELFFGEGSRLTVL.

The sample holds many counts of this clonotype. This chain uses TRBV19 with TRBJ1-2; D is undetermined. Trimming left V 3 bases short and J 8 bases short, with 13 bases between. The length of the CDR3 is 13 residues. Per germline, CDR1 LNHDA and CDR2 SQIVND (reference sequence). CDR3 sequence (DNA): TGTGCCAGTAGTATCGGCGCGGGTTTCGGCTACACCTTC. Its translation: CASSIGAGFGYTF.

This clonotype was seen many times. This chain connects TRBV11-2 to TRBJ2-3; 7 nucleotides line up with TRBD1. The CDR3 consists of 14 residues. After removal of 3 bases from V and 6 bases from J, the junction contained 6 bases not matched to a gene. Per the germline V gene, CDR1 is SGHAT and CDR2 is FQNNGV. CDR3 DNA sequence: TGTGCCAGCAGCTTCGCAGGGGGAAGGGATACGCAGTATTTT. As protein: CASSFAGGRDTQYF. Full variable domain (rest looked up from reference TRBV11-2 and TRBJ2-3): EAGVAQSPRYKIIEKRQSVAFWCNPISGHATLYWYQQILGQGPKLLIQFQNNGVVDDSQLPKDRFSAERLKGVDSTLKIQPAKLEDSAVYLCASSFAGGRDTQYFGPGTRLTVL.

The chain recombines TRBV19 with TRBJ1-2; 9 bases agree with TRBD1. Germline V CDR1 and CDR2: LNHDA, SQIVND (reference sequence). V was pared by 7 bases and J by 4 bases, with 4 bases of the junction left unmatched. This CDR3 comprises 13 residues. The CDR3 loop reads CASKGTGRYGYTF. CDR3 bases: TGTGCCAGTAAGGGGACAGGGCGCTATGGCTACACCTTC.

This clonotype was observed many times. The chain links TRBV12-3 or TRBV12-4 to TRBJ2-1; a possible D gene is TRBD2 (6 bases). V was shortened by 1 base and J by 8 bases, with 12 bases between the two germline ends. The CDR3 spans 14 residues. The CDR3 region has the DNA TGTGCCAGCAGTTTAGGGACTAATTCTTATGAGCAGTTCTTC. Its protein is CASSLGTNSYEQFF.

V and J are TRBV29-1 and TRBJ1-5, with 10 bases fitting TRBD1. The V gene end was trimmed by 4 bases and the J gene end by 2 bases; junction bases not matched to a gene: 5. The CDR3 contains 15 residues. Germline-derived CDR1 and CDR2 are SQVTM and ANQGSEA. The CDR3 DNA reads TGCAGCGTTGCCAGCGGGACAGGGGGCAATCAGCCCCAGCATTTT. Encoded protein: CSVASGTGGNQPQHF.

Many counts were recorded for this clonotype. The V and J genes are TRBV13 and TRBJ1-2; D is uncertain. Germline-derived CDR1 and CDR2 are PRHDT and FYEKMQ (reference sequence). The CDR3 covers 16 residues. V was pared by 1 base and J by 1 base, with 13 bases between. The CDR3 DNA is TGTGCCAGCAGCTTAGAGGGAGATTCCCTTAACTATGGCTACACCTTC. As protein: CASSLEGDSLNYGYTF.

This clonotype occurred many times. The J gene is TRBJ2-6, the V gene TRBV6-1; D might be TRBD2 (5 bases). This CDR3 has 16 amino acids. V lost 7 bases and J lost 0, with 13 bases in between. Germline CDR1 MNHNS, CDR2 SASEGT. CDR3 sequence: CASIDYSPSGANVLTF. CDR3 bases: TGTGCCAGCATCGACTATTCGCCCTCTGGGGCCAACGTCCTGACTTTC.

This chain connects TRBV7-9 to TRBJ2-5; TRBD1 agrees at 8 bases. The CDR3 contains 15 residues. The germline CDR1 and CDR2 sequences are SEHNR and FQNEAQ (reference sequence). With 5 bases clipped from V and 3 bases from J, the junction kept 8 bases outside the gene matches. The CDR3 bases are TGTGCCAGCAGCCTCACCGGGACAGGAGAAGAGACCCAGTACTTC. Its translation is CASSLTGTGEETQYF.

This clonotype was counted many times. V is TRBV27 and J is TRBJ1-2; the match to TRBD1 covers 11 bases. Germline V gives CDR1 MNHEY, CDR2 SMNVEV (reference sequence). The V segment lost 6 bases and the J segment 3 bases; nucleotides outside the gene matches: 9. The CDR3 consists of 16 residues. The CDR3 reads CASSSTVGQGDYGYTF. CDR3 nucleotides: TGTGCCAGCAGCTCAACCGTGGGACAGGGGGACTATGGCTACACCTTC.

This clonotype has just a few counts. The genes are TRBV7-9 and TRBJ2-1, with TRBD2 identical over 16 bases. V lost 5 bases and J lost 5; bases outside the gene matches: 18. This CDR3 comprises 21 residues. CDR1 and CDR2 from the germline V gene are SEHNR and FQNEAQ (reference sequence). For the CDR3, the DNA is TGTGCCAGCAGCCAACGGTGGGGGACTAGCGGGAGGGCCTCTTCTCACAATGAGCAGTTCTTC. As protein: CASSQRWGTSGRASSHNEQFF.

The chain is built from TRBV14 and TRBJ1-4; perhaps TRBD1 as D (5 bases). The germline V gene has CDR1 SGHDN and CDR2 FVKESK. The CDR3 spans 14 residues. V was shortened by 3 bases and J by 4 bases, with 9 bases between the two germline ends. The CDR3 reads CASSQRGFNEKLFF. DNA for the CDR3: TGTGCCAGCAGCCAGAGGGGTTTTAATGAAAAACTGTTTTTT. Full variable domain (outside the CDR3, taken from reference TRBV14 and TRBJ1-4): EAGVTQFPSHSVIEKGQTVTLRCDPISGHDNLYWYRRVMGKEIKFLLHFVKESKQDESGMPNNRFLAERTGGTYSTLKVQPAELEDSGVYFCASSQRGFNEKLFFGSGTQLSVL.